This is a list of T cell receptor beta chains from one sample in a study of T cell changes during pregnancy in multiple sclerosis. Clones were read by immunoSEQ multiplex PCR, and TCRdb kept only the in-frame ones, dropping some. The table records about 61,000 clones, about nine tenths of them present only once. Material: peripheral blood, obtained in the first trimester of pregnancy. The source of these receptors is a female donor in good health, enrolled as a control in a pregnancy study. Both conserved end residues are part of each CDR3. D genes are given only for firm matches. A row's size may be missing; if present it is once, few, many or a size class.

D,J,size,V,DNA,CDR3
TRBD1,TRBJ2-7,.,TRBV27,TGTGCCAGCAGTTTCTCAACCCTCCCTCCGACAGGGAGCCACGAGCAGTACTTC,CASSFSTLPPTGSHEQYF
.,TRBJ1-1,.,TRBV5-1,TGCGCCAGCAGCTCCCGCGGGAACACTGAAGCTTTCTTT,CASSSRGNTEAFF
TRBD1,TRBJ1-2,.,TRBV11-2,TGTGCCAGCAGCTTAGAGGGACAGGTCCGGAACTATGGCTACACCTTC,CASSLEGQVRNYGYTF
TRBD1,TRBJ2-3,.,TRBV9,TGTGCCAGCAGCCCCAGACAGGGTTCTCAGAGCACAGATACGCAGTATTTT,CASSPRQGSQSTDTQYF
TRBD1,TRBJ1-2,.,TRBV4-1,TGCGCCAGCAGCCAACCAAACAGGGGCCCTTATGGCTACACCTTC,CASSQPNRGPYGYTF
.,TRBJ1-2,.,TRBV27,TGTGCCAGCAGTCCGGGGGGCGCCTATGGCTACACCTTC,CASSPGGAYGYTF
.,TRBJ1-5,.,TRBV2,TGTGCCAGCATGAAACGGGGAGGCCGAAGCAATCAGCCCCAGCATTTT,CASMKRGGRSNQPQHF
.,TRBJ2-2,.,TRBV7-2,TGTGCCAGCAGCTTAGTATCGGGTGGGTCCGGGGAGCTGTTTTTT,CASSLVSGGSGELFF
TRBD1,TRBJ1-1,.,TRBV2,TGTGCCAGCAGTTTCTACAGGGGTTTGTACACTGAAGCTTTCTTT,CASSFYRGLYTEAFF
.,TRBJ2-5,.,TRBV5-1,TGCGCCAGCAGCTTTAACGGCCCAGGGCCAGAGACCCAGTACTTC,CASSFNGPGPETQYF
.,TRBJ1-6,.,TRBV4-3,TGCGCCAGCAGCCAAGATTGGGCCGGGGGAGGTTCACCCCTCCACTTT,CASSQDWAGGGSPLHF
.,TRBJ1-6,.,TRBV19,TGTGCCAGTAGTGGGGGCCTTAGCTCCTATAATTCACCCCTCCACTTT,CASSGGLSSYNSPLHF
TRBD1,TRBJ1-6,.,TRBV2,TGTGCCAGCAGTGAATGGGCAGGGGGTGGTTCACCCCTCCACTTT,CASSEWAGGGSPLHF
.,TRBJ1-1,.,TRBV5-5,TGTGCCAGCAGCGACCAGACTTTTATGAACACTGAAGCTTTCTTT,CASSDQTFMNTEAFF
.,TRBJ1-4,.,TRBV7-2,TGTGCCAGCAGCTTCGACAGCAAGACTAATGAAAAACTGTTTTTT,CASSFDSKTNEKLFF
TRBD2,TRBJ2-5,.,TRBV4-2,TGTGCCAGCAGCCAAGCTTTGGGGGGGGTGAAGACCCAGTACTTC,CASSQALGGVKTQYF
.,TRBJ2-1,.,TRBV11-3,TGTGCCACATTTACAGAATCGTCGGACAATGAGCAGTTCTTC,CATFTESSDNEQFF
.,TRBJ2-2,.,TRBV27,TGTGCCAGCACCTCATCCAGGGGGAGGACCGGGGAGCTGTTTTTT,CASTSSRGRTGELFF
TRBD1,TRBJ1-5,.,TRBV7-2,TGTGCCAGCAGTACCGGGACAGGGGATCAGCCCCAGCATTTT,CASSTGTGDQPQHF
TRBD2,TRBJ2-5,.,TRBV4-1,TGCGCCAGCAGCCAGCTCCCGGGACTAGCGAGGGAGACCCAGTACTTC,CASSQLPGLARETQYF
.,TRBJ2-1,.,TRBV10-3,TGTGCCATCAGTGAGGGGCGCTACAATGAGCAGTTCTTC,CAISEGRYNEQFF
TRBD1,TRBJ1-1,few,TRBV6-4,TGTGCCAGCAGTCGACAGGGGAACACTGAAGCTTTCTTT,CASSRQGNTEAFF
.,TRBJ1-2,few,TRBV7-3,TGTGCCAGCAGCCCCGGGGGGGGGACGGGCTACACCTTC,CASSPGGGTGYTF
TRBD1,TRBJ1-1,.,TRBV5-4,TGTGCCAGCAGTTTGACAGGGTTCAGCACTGAAGCTTTCTTT,CASSLTGFSTEAFF
.,TRBJ2-7,.,TRBV2,TGTGCCAGCAGCCGAGAATCGGGGGTTGCGTACTTC,CASSRESGVAYF
.,TRBJ1-1,.,TRBV6-6,TGTGCCAGCAGCCCCCAAGAACTGGGCCCTGAAGCTTTCTTT,CASSPQELGPEAFF
TRBD1,TRBJ1-2,.,TRBV18,TGTGCCAGCTCACCTGGTCGAATCGGACAGGGTGTTTCTGGCTACACCTTC,CASSPGRIGQGVSGYTF
.,TRBJ1-1,.,TRBV30,TGTGCCTGGAGTCATACTGAAGCTTTCTTT,CAWSHTEAFF
TRBD2,TRBJ2-4,.,TRBV4-1,TGCGCCAGCAGCCAAGGGCTAGCGGGGATTGTGGACATTCAGTACTTC,CASSQGLAGIVDIQYF
.,TRBJ2-1,.,TRBV7-9,TGTGCCAGCAGCTTTACCCCAGTAGAGCAGTTCTTC,CASSFTPVEQFF
.,TRBJ1-1,.,TRBV4-1,TGCGCCAGCAGCCAAGGTCAGGGGTTTAGCACTGAAGCTTTCTTT,CASSQGQGFSTEAFF